Shown below are 27 T cell receptor beta chains from a single sample sequenced in a study of T cell clones after liver transplantation. Profiled with immunoSEQ multiplex PCR; TCRdb holds only in-frame clones, not every one. In the table there are around 97,000 clones, about 86% of which are singletons. The sequencing used CD4+ T cells from blood, collected 47 months after liver transplant. These receptors all stem from a human patient who received a liver transplant. Some T cells may be graft donor cells.

By its share, this clone is medium-sized. The J gene is TRBJ1-1, the V gene TRBV2, with a tentative D call TRBD1 (5 bases). CDR1 is SNHLY and CDR2 is FYNNEI in the germline V gene. Deletions cut 1 base from V and 5 bases from J, with 8 bases between. The CDR3 covers 13 residues. CDR3 amino acids: CASSEGQRTEAFF. The CDR3 DNA reads as TGTGCCAGCAGTGAAGGACAGAGGACTGAAGCTTTCTTT.

The chain recombines TRBV15 with TRBJ2-7; 7 bases agree with TRBD2. The ends lost 0 bases at V and 2 bases at J; junction bases unmatched: 4. CDR1 LNHNV and CDR2 YYDKDF come from the germline V gene (reference sequence). The CDR3 loop spans 15 amino acids. The CDR3 nucleotides read TGTGCCACCAGCAGAGATAGCGGGCCGACCTACGAGCAGTACTTC. It translates to CATSRDSGPTYEQYF.

The chain recombines TRBV7-2 with TRBJ2-6; D call uncertain. Trimming cost V 6 bases and J 4 bases, with 13 bases left between them. CDR3 length: 15 amino acids. CDR1 and CDR2 from the germline V gene are SGHTA and FQGNSA. The CDR3 nucleotides are TGTGCCAGCAGATTACCCCGGACCGGGGCCAACGTCCTGACTTTC. Protein: CASRLPRTGANVLTF.

The chain joins TRBV10-3 to TRBJ2-6; D remains ambiguous. Trimming took off 4 bases at V and 0 bases at J, with 13 bases between the two ends. CDR1 and CDR2 from the germline V gene are ENHRY and SYGVKD. The CDR3 length is 17 residues. This CDR3 is CAISVGLWASGANVLTF. The CDR3 DNA reads TGTGCCATCAGTGTCGGGCTCTGGGCCTCTGGGGCCAACGTCCTGACTTTC.

The CDR3 here is CATSRDEGFGNTIYF. CDR3 sequence (DNA): TGTGCCACCAGCAGAGATGAGGGCTTCGGAAACACCATATATTTT. The chain has TRBV15 and TRBJ1-3; the D is unclear. The CDR3 sequence is 15 residues long. Trimming took 0 bases from V and 4 from J, leaving 10 bases between them. Germline lookup yields CDR1 LNHNV and CDR2 YYDKDF (reference sequence).

The V and J genes are TRBV4-3 and TRBJ2-1, with 8 bases that match TRBD1. The germline gives CDR1 LGHNA, CDR2 YSLEER. With 3 bases clipped from V and 10 bases from J, the junction kept 8 bases outside the gene matches. The CDR3 totals 14 residues. CDR3 nucleotide sequence: TGCGCCAGCAGCCATGAAGGACAGGGTAAGGAGCAGTTCTTC. Translating it yields CASSHEGQGKEQFF.

This sequence joins TRBV6-6 and TRBJ1-6; D possibly corresponds to TRBD1 (5 bases). The V end was cut by 2 bases, the J end by 6 bases, with 11 bases between. Germline CDR1 is MNHNY and CDR2 is SVGAGI (reference sequence). The CDR3 has 15 amino acids. The CDR3 loop reads CASSYVQGTNSPLHF. DNA of the CDR3: TGTGCCAGCAGTTACGTCCAGGGTACTAATTCACCCCTCCACTTT.

This chain connects TRBV19 to TRBJ1-1; TRBD1 is a possible D gene (5 bases). Trimming took off 3 bases at V and 7 bases at J, with 15 bases between the two ends. Looked up from germline, CDR1 is LNHDA and CDR2 is SQIVND (reference sequence). The CDR3 contains 14 residues. CDR3 sequence: CASSMGTGTNEAFF. CDR3 sequence (DNA): TGTGCCAGTAGTATGGGAACCGGGACCAATGAAGCTTTCTTT.

The chain has TRBV6-5 and TRBJ1-1, with 7 bases fitting TRBD1. V trimming: 6 bases; J trimming: 1 base; junction bases outside the gene matches: 5. The CDR3 contains 14 residues. Germline V gene sequence: CDR1 MNHEY, CDR2 SVGAGI. CDR3 sequence (DNA): TGTGCCAGCAGACCAGGGGGTCAGAACACTGAAGCTTTCTTT. Protein product: CASRPGGQNTEAFF.

With regard to this clone: Distinct nucleotide sequences in the sample also encode this CDR3. The chain has TRBV7-3 and TRBJ2-2; tentative D call: TRBD2 (6 bases). The germline gives CDR1 SGHTA, CDR2 FQGTGA. The CDR3 is made up of 16 amino acids. The V end was cut by 0 bases, the J end by 2 bases, with 10 bases between. CDR3 protein: CASSLTGLPNTGELFF. CDR3 nucleotide sequence: TGTGCCAGCAGCTTAACTGGACTACCTAACACCGGGGAGCTGTTTTTT.

The chain has TRBV19 and TRBJ1-2, with D perhaps matching TRBD1 (6 bases). This CDR3 contains 14 residues. Germline CDR1 is LNHDA and CDR2 is SQIVND (reference sequence). V was cut by 2 bases and J by 3 bases, with 10 bases left in between. DNA of the CDR3: TGTGCCAGTAGTATAACCAGGGGAGACTATGGCTACACCTTC. Amino acids: CASSITRGDYGYTF.

This sequence joins TRBV5-1 and TRBJ2-2; possibly TRBD2 for D (5 bases). V was shortened by 4 bases and J by 4 bases, with 14 bases between the two germline ends. Germline CDR1 SGHRS, CDR2 YFSETQ. This CDR3 is 15 amino acids long. Here the CDR3 reads CASSLGGGGTGELFF. The DNA for the CDR3 is TGCGCCAGCAGCCTCGGAGGAGGTGGCACCGGGGAGCTGTTTTTT. Together with reference TRBV5-1 and TRBJ2-2, the CDR3 gives the full variable domain: KAGVTQTPRYLIKTRGQQVTLSCSPISGHRSVSWYQQTPGQGLQFLFEYFSETQRNKGNFPGRFSGRQFSNSRSEMNVSTLELGDSALYLCASSLGGGGTGELFFGEGSRLTVL.

V and J are TRBV19 and TRBJ2-7; 7 bases are shared with TRBD2. This CDR3 has 16 residues. The germline gives CDR1 LNHDA, CDR2 SQIVND (reference sequence). After removal of 3 bases from V and 6 bases from J, the junction contained 14 bases not matched to a gene. The CDR3 sequence: CASSITGSLGGSEQYF. Here the CDR3 DNA reads TGTGCCAGTAGTATTACTGGGAGCCTGGGCGGGAGCGAGCAGTACTTC.

The chain carries TRBV5-1 and TRBJ2-3; the D call may be TRBD1 or TRBD2 (5 bases each). The germline V and J ends were trimmed by 7 bases and 1 base, with 16 bases remaining between them. This CDR3 spans 15 amino acids. In germline, CDR1 is SGHRS, CDR2 YFSETQ. The CDR3 region is CASAIARGGTDTQYF. CDR3 coding DNA: TGCGCCAGCGCTATCGCGAGGGGTGGCACAGATACGCAGTATTTT. The variable domain in full, with the rest retrieved from reference TRBV5-1 and TRBJ2-3, is KAGVTQTPRYLIKTRGQQVTLSCSPISGHRSVSWYQQTPGQGLQFLFEYFSETQRNKGNFPGRFSGRQFSNSRSEMNVSTLELGDSALYLCASAIARGGTDTQYFGPGTRLTVL.

CDR3: CASSPPGGDEQYF. CDR3 nucleotide sequence: TGTGCCAGCAGTCCCCCAGGGGGAGACGAGCAGTACTTC. The V and J genes are TRBV7-3 and TRBJ2-7; 7 nucleotides align to TRBD1. From germline, CDR1 is SGHTA and CDR2 FQGTGA. The CDR3 loop spans 13 amino acids. J gave up 5 bases and V 6 bases, and 7 bases lay outside the gene matches.

J is TRBJ1-4 and V is TRBV7-2; a possible D gene is TRBD1 (6 bases). The V and J ends lost 1 base and 7 bases respectively, with 13 bases between them. The CDR3 length is 15 residues. Germline V gives CDR1 SGHTA, CDR2 FQGNSA. This CDR3 reads CASSLVQGKAEKLFF. The CDR3 DNA is TGTGCCAGCAGCTTAGTTCAGGGGAAGGCTGAAAAACTGTTTTTT.

There are a few counts of this clone. This chain uses TRBV29-1 with TRBJ2-5; the D is unclear. Germline lookup yields CDR1 SQVTM and CDR2 ANQGSEA. Trimming cost V 1 base and J 1 base, with 7 bases left between them. This CDR3 region has 13 residues. CDR3 loop: CSVEATTQETQYF. DNA for the CDR3: TGCAGCGTTGAAGCGACAACCCAAGAGACCCAGTACTTC.

This clone was seen a single time. The rearrangement uses TRBV2 and TRBJ1-2, with D perhaps TRBD1 (6 bases). Germline V gene lookup returns CDR1 SNHLY and CDR2 FYNNEI. With 4 bases removed from V and 8 bases from J, the gap between germline ends came to 14 bases. CDR3 length: 13 amino acids. The CDR3 region has the DNA TGTGCCAGCAGTGCACAGGGCCTCCTGGGCTACACCTTC. Protein: CASSAQGLLGYTF.

The rearrangement joins TRBV7-2 to TRBJ1-4; 7 positions match TRBD1. The junction had 2 bases not matched to a gene; V was cut back by 2 bases and J by 5 bases. Germline CDR1 reads SGHTA; CDR2 reads FQGNSA. This CDR3 is built from 14 residues. CDR3: CASSLTGVNEKLFF. CDR3 in DNA: TGTGCCAGCAGCTTAACAGGGGTAAATGAAAAACTGTTTTTT.

This clone was seen a single time. The genes are TRBV25-1 and TRBJ2-2, with 11 bases fitting TRBD2. Germline CDR1 MGHDK, CDR2 SYGVNS. V was pared by 4 bases and J by 8 bases, with 9 bases of the junction left unmatched. This CDR3 is 16 amino acids long. The CDR3 DNA follows: TGTGCCAGCAGTGGGCTCACTAGCGGGAGAGGGGGGGAGCTGTTTTTT. Translated, it gives CASSGLTSGRGGELFF.

The rearrangement links TRBV5-1 to TRBJ2-5; D is possibly TRBD1 (6 bases). CDR3 size: 14 residues. Germline-derived CDR1 and CDR2 are SGHRS and YFSETQ. Trimming cost V 0 bases and J 5 bases, with 11 bases left between them. Here the CDR3 DNA reads TGCGCCAGCAGCTTGGATGGGGGCTGGGAGACCCAGTACTTC. Translating gives CASSLDGGWETQYF. The variable domain in full, with the rest retrieved from reference TRBV5-1 and TRBJ2-5, is KAGVTQTPRYLIKTRGQQVTLSCSPISGHRSVSWYQQTPGQGLQFLFEYFSETQRNKGNFPGRFSGRQFSNSRSEMNVSTLELGDSALYLCASSLDGGWETQYFGPGTRLLVL.

This rearrangement joins TRBV19 to TRBJ1-2, with 9 bases that match TRBD1. The germline CDR1 and CDR2 sequences are LNHDA and SQIVND (reference sequence). With 9 bases clipped from V and 7 bases from J, the junction kept 15 bases outside the gene matches. There are 15 residues in the CDR3. CDR3 in DNA: TGTGCCAGCCGCCCCCCGGTACAGGGGGCCGGTGGCTACACCTTC. This encodes CASRPPVQGAGGYTF.

The chain joins TRBV7-3 to TRBJ2-7, with a weak D call TRBD1 (6 bases). The CDR3 spans 15 residues. Germline CDR1 is SGHTA and CDR2 is FQGTGA. Trimming removed 0 bases at V and 8 bases at J, with 17 bases between. This chain's CDR3 is CASSLTGFRGNKQYF. CDR3 DNA sequence: TGTGCCAGCAGCTTAACGGGTTTCAGGGGTAATAAGCAGTACTTC.

The chain carries TRBV15 and TRBJ2-2; D could derive from TRBD1 or TRBD2 (5 bases each). This CDR3 spans 15 amino acids. The germline V gene encodes CDR1 LNHNV and CDR2 YYDKDF (reference sequence). V was cut by 3 bases and J by 0 bases, with 8 bases left in between. The chain's CDR3 is CATSRGTANTGELFF. CDR3 coding DNA: TGTGCCACCAGCAGGGGGACGGCGAACACCGGGGAGCTGTTTTTT. Full variable domain (rest looked up from reference TRBV15 and TRBJ2-2): DAMVIQNPRYQVTQFGKPVTLSCSQTLNHNVMYWYQQKSSQAPKLLFHYYDKDFNNEADTPDNFQSRRPNTSFCFLDIRSPGLGDTAMYLCATSRGTANTGELFFGEGSRLTVL.

This chain joins TRBV9 and TRBJ2-5; D might be TRBD1 (6 bases). V lost 0 bases and J 1 base, leaving 13 bases between the germline ends. Germline values: CDR1 SGDLS, CDR2 YYNGEE. This CDR3 spans 16 amino acids. The CDR3 is CASSVGGHRVQETQYF. DNA of the CDR3: TGTGCCAGCAGCGTAGGGGGGCACAGGGTCCAAGAGACCCAGTACTTC.

This clone was observed a handful of times. The chain uses TRBV4-3 and TRBJ2-7, with 10 bases matching TRBD1. There are 15 residues in the CDR3. CDR1 is LGHNA and CDR2 is YSLEER in the germline V gene. Unmatched junction bases numbered 6, after V lost 0 bases and J lost 7 bases. This CDR3 is CASSQDLGTGDEQYF. Here the CDR3 DNA reads TGCGCCAGCAGCCAAGATCTTGGGACAGGGGATGAGCAGTACTTC.

The chain has TRBV23-1 and TRBJ2-2; unclear D gene. Being an ORF, TRBV23-1 has a function that is uncertain. Trimming took 1 base from V and 3 from J, leaving 21 bases between them. The CDR3 sequence is 19 residues long. The CDR3 nucleotides read TGCGCCAGCAGTCAATTCTCCGGTGCATGGCGGAACTACACCGGGGAGCTGTTTTTT. It yields the protein CASSQFSGAWRNYTGELFF.